This is a list of T cell receptor beta chains from one sample in a study of T cells in localized non-small cell lung cancer. This table comes from immunoSEQ multiplex PCR, and its TCRdb copy is limited to in-frame clones, with some not included. The profile shows fewer than 100,000 clones, 87% of them singletons. This specimen consisted of peripheral blood, obtained before any cancer treatment. The receptor source for this set is a man aged 35 to 69 with stage I squamous cell lung carcinoma. Both conserved end residues are part of each CDR3. The D gene is left open where the match is weak. Clone size, where shown, is once, few, many, or a class for clones that have expanded.

TRBJ2-5 | TRBV13 | - | - | CASRRGAQETQYF | TGTGCCAGCAGACGGGGAGCACAAGAGACCCAGTACTTC
TRBJ2-3 | TRBV6-1 | once | TRBD1 | CASSEATGGADTQYF | TGTGCCAGCAGTGAAGCGACAGGGGGCGCAGATACGCAGTATTTT
TRBJ2-4 | TRBV6-5 | - | - | CASSYKNIQYF | TGTGCCAGCAGTTACAAAAACATTCAGTACTTC
TRBJ2-3 | TRBV7-2 | - | - | CASRRQGTDTQYF | TGTGCCAGCCGACGACAGGGCACAGATACGCAGTATTTT
TRBJ1-1 | TRBV4-3 | - | TRBD1 | CASSRGQGASEAFF | TGCGCCAGCAGCCGAGGACAGGGGGCAAGTGAAGCTTTCTTT
TRBJ1-1 | TRBV10-3 | few | - | CAIKAGRDTEAFF | TGTGCCATCAAAGCAGGGCGGGACACTGAAGCTTTCTTT
TRBJ1-6 | TRBV18 | - | TRBD1 | CASSGQGAHNSPLHF | TGTGCCAGCTCAGGACAGGGGGCACATAATTCACCCCTCCACTTT
TRBJ1-2 | TRBV5-1 | - | TRBD1 | CASSSDRAVGYTF | TGCGCCAGCAGCTCGGACAGGGCCGTTGGCTACACCTTC
TRBJ1-1 | TRBV4-3 | - | TRBD1 | CASSQSTGGTEAFF | TGCGCCAGCAGCCAATCGACAGGGGGAACTGAAGCTTTCTTT
TRBJ2-7 | TRBV5-5 | - | - | CASSVWYSSYEQYF | TGTGCCAGCAGTGTGTGGTACAGCTCCTACGAGCAGTACTTC
TRBJ2-3 | TRBV12-5 | - | - | CASGRLAATDTQYF | TGTGCTAGTGGTAGACTGGCGGCCACAGATACGCAGTATTTT
TRBJ1-4 | TRBV4-1 | - | - | CASSHFPTRGEKLFF | TGCGCCAGCAGCCATTTTCCGACCCGGGGTGAAAAACTGTTTTTT